The TCR beta chain described here comes from a study of shared clonotypes between healthy human individuals. Germline CDR1 is MNHEY and CDR2 is SMNVEV (reference sequence). V gave up 5 bases and J gave up 7 bases; unmatched junction bases: 9. The CDR3 totals 14 residues. Repertoires were generated with immunoSEQ multiplex PCR, while TCRdb's copy carries only in-frame clones and drops some. This repertoire shows about 1.1 million clones, around 77% found once; its top ten account for about 0.89%. The chain carries TRBV27 and TRBJ2-7, with 9 bases aligning to TRBD2. Sequencing used memory CD4+ T cells from PBMCs. As for subset: CD45RA-negative fraction. The origin of this receptor is a man between 18 and 35 years old in good health. Some clones in this sample may be carry-over from other donors' samples. As DNA, the CDR3 is TGTGCCAGCAGTCCACAGCGGGGGGTGGGGGAGCAGTACTTC. Translated: CASSPQRGVGEQYF.